Described below is a single T cell receptor beta chain sequence and its context. Method: immunoSEQ multiplex PCR; TCRdb's copy keeps in-frame clones and lacks some. The table shows fewer than 3 million clones, with about 90% occurring only once. The data were taken from a study of shared clonotypes between healthy human individuals. Germline-derived CDR1 and CDR2 are MNHEY and SMNVEV (reference sequence). With 5 bases clipped from V and 1 base from J, the junction kept 4 bases outside the gene matches. CDR3 size: 15 residues. Source material: naive CD4+ T cells from PBMCs. Subset specified: CD45RA+ positively selected. The origin of this receptor is a man aged 18 to 35 in good health. Some clones in this sample may be carry-over from other donors' samples. The chain uses TRBV27 and TRBJ2-2; 7 nucleotides align to TRBD1. CDR3 residues: CASSPRTGNTGELFF. Written as DNA, the CDR3 is TGTGCCAGCAGTCCGAGGACAGGGAACACCGGGGAGCTGTTTTTT.